This T cell receptor beta chain was identified during a study of blood T cells in healthy people across ages. Study-wide context: Every two T cells gave about one barcoded beta molecule via template switching. Findings and limits, study-wide: What prevented conclusive comparison of naive and antigen-experienced cells was that PBMCs were unsorted. Donors of long life had a larger count of naive CD4+ cells and greater diversity than aged donors.

Each sample yielded at least 6 micrograms of PBMC total RNA. To note about this clonotype: Its antigen is not known.

The second PCR ran roughly 7 to 11 cycles with a sample-barcoded 5' primer and J-beta primers. TCRdb called the 5' RACE reads again in MiXCR, with one record for every CDR3 protein. The sample includes 450,000 to 650,000 distinct CDR3 sequences, 24% of them seen just once. Germline CDR1 SGHTA, CDR2 FQGNSA. V shed 1 base, J shed 5 bases, and the junction held 2 bases outside the gene matches. CDR3 length: 15 residues. These same records also appear under a second study, on T cells of mothers and their children.

The rearrangement uses TRBV7-2 and TRBJ2-5; 12 positions match TRBD2. The sequenced material came from blood. This sequence originates from a boy aged 5 to 17 in good health. The CDR3 is CASSLDGLAGETQYF. DNA for the CDR3: TGTGCCAGCAGCTTAGACGGACTAGCGGGGGAGACCCAGTACTTC.